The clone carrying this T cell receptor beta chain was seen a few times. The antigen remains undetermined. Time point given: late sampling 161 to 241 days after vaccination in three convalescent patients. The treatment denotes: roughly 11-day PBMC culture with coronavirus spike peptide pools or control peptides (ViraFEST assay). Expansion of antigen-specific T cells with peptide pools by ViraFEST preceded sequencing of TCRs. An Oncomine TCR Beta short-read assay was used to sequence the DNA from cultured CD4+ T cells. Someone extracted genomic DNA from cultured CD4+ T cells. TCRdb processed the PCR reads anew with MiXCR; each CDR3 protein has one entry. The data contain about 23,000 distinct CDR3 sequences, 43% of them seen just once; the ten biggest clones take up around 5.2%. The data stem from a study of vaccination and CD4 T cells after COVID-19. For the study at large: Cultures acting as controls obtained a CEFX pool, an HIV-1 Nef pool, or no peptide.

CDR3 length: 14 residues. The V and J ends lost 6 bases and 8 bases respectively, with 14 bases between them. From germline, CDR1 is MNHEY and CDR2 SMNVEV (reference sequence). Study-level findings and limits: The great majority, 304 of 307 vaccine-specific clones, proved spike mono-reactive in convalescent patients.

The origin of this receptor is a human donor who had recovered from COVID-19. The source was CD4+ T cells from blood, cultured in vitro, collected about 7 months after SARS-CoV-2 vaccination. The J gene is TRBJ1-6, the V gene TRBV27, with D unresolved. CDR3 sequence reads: CASRRPPRDSPLHF. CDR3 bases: TGTGCCAGCAGGCGACCGCCCCGGGATTCACCCCTCCACTTT.